The T cell receptor beta chain under discussion was sequenced for a study of technical replicates of blood from a handful of donors (dated by TCRdb to about 2017). Libraries were constructed by the immunoSEQ multiplex PCR assay. In TCRdb, the immuneACCESS table is reduced to in-frame sequences with V and J assigned. These tables do not hold every clone; where another copy was compared, an unresolved V gene accounts for under half, and the others remain unexplained. For this sample there are approximately 76,000 clones; roughly nine tenths appear just once. The ten largest clonotypes hold just under 0.25% of the sample. To note about this clone: The specificity of this receptor is unknown. Within one base of it there is no much larger clone, and no base qualities were kept.

The CDR3 runs 15 amino acids, cysteine and phenylalanine included. The entry retains the CDR3 DNA only, 45 bases that are in frame from base 1. V loses 6 bases at its end and J loses 5 bases; junction bases beyond the gene matches: 9. As encoded in the germline V gene, CDR1 is SGHNT while CDR2 is YENEEA. What was sequenced was T cells isolated from PBMCs. The sequence came from a human donor in good health. This receptor chain uses TRBV11-3 and TRBJ2-5, with TRBD2 matching 10 junction bases. The CDR3 protein sequence reads: CASSFGLAEKETQYF. The DNA is TGTGCCAGCAGTTTCGGACTAGCGGAGAAGGAGACCCAGTACTTC.